These 12 T cell receptor beta chains were sequenced from one sample in a study of OX40 agonist ivuxolimab in advanced cancers. TCRdb's copy holds only in-frame clones and misses some; the assay was immunoSEQ multiplex PCR. The table has roughly 64,000 clones, about 91% seen once. The specimen was CD4+ or CD8+ T cells sorted from blood, collected in a trial of the OX40 agonist ivuxolimab. These receptors all stem from an adult with an advanced solid tumor such as melanoma, head and neck, liver or kidney cancer.

The chain employs TRBV27 and TRBJ2-7; 10 bases match TRBD1. V shed 7 bases and J 3 bases; nucleotides not matched to a gene: 21. Per the germline V gene, CDR1 is MNHEY and CDR2 is SMNVEV (reference sequence). The CDR3 extends over 19 amino acids. The DNA of the CDR3 is TGTGCCAGCACCCTCGGCGACAGGGGGCTAGCTATTTCTATCTACGAGCAGTACTTC. Residues: CASTLGDRGLAISIYEQYF.

V gene TRBV29-1 combines with J gene TRBJ2-5, with TRBD2 matching over 12 bases. After removal of 4 bases from V and 7 bases from J, the junction contained 7 bases not matched to a gene. CDR1 and CDR2 (germline): SQVTM, ANQGSEA. The CDR3 is made up of 14 amino acids. CDR3 protein: CSVVILAGGSTQYF. CDR3 DNA sequence: TGCAGCGTTGTGATACTAGCGGGAGGTTCGACCCAGTACTTC. Combining the CDR3 with reference TRBV29-1 and TRBJ2-5 gives the whole variable domain SAVISQKPSRDICQRGTSLTIQCQVDSQVTMMFWYRQQPGQSLTLIATANQGSEATYESGFVIDKFPISRPNLTFSTLTVSNMSPEDSSIYLCSVVILAGGSTQYFGPGTRLLVL.

The rearrangement uses TRBV11-3 and TRBJ2-1; 9 bases line up with TRBD1. Germline V CDR1 and CDR2: SGHNT, YENEEA. Germline trimming cut 3 bases from V and 9 bases from J; bases unmatched to any gene: 12. This CDR3 spans 16 amino acids. Written as DNA, the CDR3 is TGTGCCAGCAGCTTCCGGATGGGACAGGGCCTCGTTGAGCAGTTCTTC. This sequence encodes CASSFRMGQGLVEQFF.

This sequence joins TRBV27 and TRBJ2-2, with D tentatively TRBD1 (7 bases). Per the germline V gene, CDR1 is MNHEY and CDR2 is SMNVEV (reference sequence). This CDR3 is 16 amino acids long. Trimming cost V 6 bases and J 5 bases, with 19 bases left between them. In nucleotides, the CDR3 is TGTGCCAGCAGGGTAATGGAGGGGGCGCATACCGGGGAGCTGTTTTTT. It codes for CASRVMEGAHTGELFF.

The chain is built from TRBV7-9 and TRBJ1-1; D remains ambiguous. The CDR3 has 12 amino acids. V was shortened by 1 base and J by 6 bases, with 6 bases between the two germline ends. Germline values: CDR1 SEHNR, CDR2 FQNEAQ (reference sequence). CDR3 residues: CASSLDVAEAFF. CDR3 in DNA: TGTGCCAGCAGCTTAGATGTGGCTGAAGCTTTCTTT.

This rearrangement joins TRBV19 to TRBJ2-4, with 9 positions matching TRBD2. The junction had 4 bases not matched to a gene; V was cut back by 7 bases and J by 3 bases. Looked up from germline, CDR1 is LNHDA and CDR2 is SQIVND (reference sequence). The CDR3 runs to 14 residues. CDR3 residues: CASISGGGKNIQYF. As DNA, the CDR3 is TGTGCCAGTATTAGCGGGGGTGGCAAAAACATTCAGTACTTC.

This sequence joins TRBV28 and TRBJ1-1; tentatively, D is TRBD1 (6 bases). The CDR3 sequence is 14 residues long. CDR1 and CDR2 from the germline V gene are MDHEN and SYDVKM. Trimming shortened V by 2 bases and J by 4 bases, and 11 bases separated the two germline ends. The CDR3 nucleotides read TGTGCCAGCAGTTTAGTCAGCAGGGGCACTGAAGCTTTCTTT. Its translation is CASSLVSRGTEAFF.

This sequence joins TRBV29-1 and TRBJ1-1, with 7 bases lining up with TRBD1. Germline CDR1 SQVTM, CDR2 ANQGSEA. There are 13 residues in the CDR3. With V trimmed by 7 bases and J by 4 bases, 9 bases remained unmatched. The DNA for the CDR3 is TGCAGCGCCTCAGGGGGTGATGGCACTGAAGCTTTCTTT. Its translation is CSASGGDGTEAFF.

The chain employs TRBV7-2 and TRBJ2-3; TRBD1 aligns across 7 bases. The CDR3 has 16 amino acids. Trimming took 1 base from V and 0 from J; bases not matched to a gene: 4. Germline V gene sequence: CDR1 SGHTA, CDR2 FQGNSA. The CDR3 reads CASSLGQGYSTDTQYF. The CDR3 coding sequence is TGTGCCAGCAGCTTAGGACAGGGATATAGCACAGATACGCAGTATTTT.

The genes are TRBV5-8 and TRBJ1-3, with D tentatively TRBD1 (6 bases). The germline V gene has CDR1 SGHTS and CDR2 YDEGEE. The CDR3 totals 16 residues. The V and J ends lost 6 bases and 4 bases respectively, with 20 bases between them. In nucleotides, the CDR3 is TGTGCCAGCATCGCGGGATGGGGGGCAGGCGGAAACACCATATATTTT. Amino acids: CASIAGWGAGGNTIYF.

The V and J genes are TRBV19 and TRBJ2-7; the D gene is possibly TRBD2 (6 bases). Germline V CDR1 and CDR2: LNHDA, SQIVND (reference sequence). Trimming left V 6 bases short and J 1 base short, with 10 bases between. The CDR3 has 13 amino acids. CDR3 coding DNA: TGTGCCAGTAGCCCTAGCGTTTCCTACGAGCAGTACTTC. This encodes CASSPSVSYEQYF.

The J gene is TRBJ2-1, the V gene TRBV25-1; TRBD2 matches 7 bases. Germline values: CDR1 MGHDK, CDR2 SYGVNS. Trimming cost V 0 bases and J 0 bases; bases outside gene matches: 5. The CDR3 loop spans 17 amino acids. CDR3: CASSEYGGSPSYNEQFF. DNA for the CDR3: TGTGCCAGCAGTGAATACGGCGGGAGCCCCTCCTACAATGAGCAGTTCTTC.